This T cell receptor (beta chain) was sequenced for a study of cytomegalovirus exposure and HLA in healthy donors. Points from the study as a whole: Many donors carried some public TCRs, although rarity characterized most TCR sequences.

Vbeta (60) and Jbeta (13) primers were used in the PCR. TCRdb's copy holds only in-frame clones and misses some; the assay was immunoSEQ multiplex PCR. Among nearly 200,000 clones listed, 82% were seen once. Of note for this clone: Its antigen is unidentified.

The length of the CDR3 is 19 residues. Nominally healthy donors were sampled, though unrecorded immune exposures were likely. The sample comprised PBMCs. The V gene is TRBV12-1, the J gene TRBJ2-3; the table's D call TRBD1 went unverified against the DNA. TRBV12-1 is classified as a pseudogene. This clonotype was obtained from a woman aged 45-59 years in good health and CMV-seropositive. CDR3 nucleotide sequence: TGTGCCAGCAGCTTTCCACCCCGGGACAGGGGTTTCTGCACAGATACGCAGTATTTT. The encoded protein is CASSFPPRDRGFCTDTQYF.